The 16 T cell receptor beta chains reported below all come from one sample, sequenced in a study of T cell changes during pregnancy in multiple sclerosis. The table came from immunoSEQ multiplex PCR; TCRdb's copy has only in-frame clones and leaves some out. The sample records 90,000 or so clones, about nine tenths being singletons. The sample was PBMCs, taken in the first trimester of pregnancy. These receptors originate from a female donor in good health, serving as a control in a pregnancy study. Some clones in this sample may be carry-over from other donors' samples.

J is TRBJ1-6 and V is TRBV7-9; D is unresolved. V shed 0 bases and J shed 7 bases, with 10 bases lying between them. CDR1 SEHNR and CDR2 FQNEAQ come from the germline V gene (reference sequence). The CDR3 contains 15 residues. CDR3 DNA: TGTGCCAGCAGCTTAGCGGGAGCAGGAAATTCACCCCTCCACTTT. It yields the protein CASSLAGAGNSPLHF.

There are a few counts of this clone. CDR3 in amino acids: CASSWTANYGYTF. The CDR3 bases are TGCGCCAGCAGCTGGACAGCTAACTATGGCTACACCTTC. The chain links TRBV5-1 to TRBJ1-2, with D tentatively TRBD1 (6 bases). Germline CDR1 reads SGHRS; CDR2 reads YFSETQ. CDR3 length: 13 residues. V shed 3 bases and J shed 0 bases, with 6 bases lying between them. The complete variable domain, with remaining parts taken from reference TRBV5-1 and TRBJ1-2, reads KAGVTQTPRYLIKTRGQQVTLSCSPISGHRSVSWYQQTPGQGLQFLFEYFSETQRNKGNFPGRFSGRQFSNSRSEMNVSTLELGDSALYLCASSWTANYGYTFGSGTRLTVV.

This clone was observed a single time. The CDR3 here is CASSLLGALQYF. The DNA of the CDR3 is TGTGCCAGCAGCTTGTTGGGGGCGCTTCAGTACTTC. The V call is TRBV5-4, the J call TRBJ2-4; possible D gene TRBD1, 6 bases. The CDR3 runs to 12 residues. Germline V CDR1 and CDR2: SGHNT, YYREEE (reference sequence). Trimming stripped 1 base from V and 11 bases from J, with 10 bases between.

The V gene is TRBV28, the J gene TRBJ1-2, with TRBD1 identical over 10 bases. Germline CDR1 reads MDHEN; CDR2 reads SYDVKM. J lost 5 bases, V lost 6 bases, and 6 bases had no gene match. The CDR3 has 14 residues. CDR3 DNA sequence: TGTGCCAGCAGCCCCGACAGGGGGCTTTATGGCTACACCTTC. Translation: CASSPDRGLYGYTF.

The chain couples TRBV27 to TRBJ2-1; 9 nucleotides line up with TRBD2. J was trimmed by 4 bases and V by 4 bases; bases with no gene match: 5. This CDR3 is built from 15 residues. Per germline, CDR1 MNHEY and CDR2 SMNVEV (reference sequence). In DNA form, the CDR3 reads TGTGCCAGCAGTTCCGGTAGCGGGGGTTACAATGAGCAGTTCTTC. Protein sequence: CASSSGSGGYNEQFF.

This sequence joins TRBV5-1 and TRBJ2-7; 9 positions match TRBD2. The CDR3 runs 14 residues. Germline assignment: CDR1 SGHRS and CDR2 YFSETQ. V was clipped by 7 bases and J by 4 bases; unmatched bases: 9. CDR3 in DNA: TGCGCCAGCTCGCGCGGGGGGGCTGCGTACGAGCAGTACTTC. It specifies CASSRGGAAYEQYF.

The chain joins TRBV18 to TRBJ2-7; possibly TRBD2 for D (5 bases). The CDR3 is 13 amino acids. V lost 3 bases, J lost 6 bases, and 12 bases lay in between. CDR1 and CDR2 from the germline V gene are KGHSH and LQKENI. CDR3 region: CASSPQREGEQYF. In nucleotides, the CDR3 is TGTGCCAGCTCACCCCAGAGAGAGGGCGAGCAGTACTTC.

CDR3 coding DNA: TGCAGTGCCAGACAGGGAAACACCATATATTTT. Protein product: CSARQGNTIYF. The genes are TRBV20-1 and TRBJ1-3; possible D gene TRBD1, 5 bases. V was trimmed by 6 bases and J by 4 bases, leaving 7 bases between them. CDR1 and CDR2 from the germline V gene are DFQATT and SNEGSKA (reference sequence). CDR3 length equals 11 residues.

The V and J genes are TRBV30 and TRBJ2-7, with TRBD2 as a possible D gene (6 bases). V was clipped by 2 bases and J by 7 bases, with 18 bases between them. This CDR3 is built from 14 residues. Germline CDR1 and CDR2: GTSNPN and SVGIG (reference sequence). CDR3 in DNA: TGTGCCTGGAGTCCCCGGGACTTCCTCACGGAGCAGTACTTC. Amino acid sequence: CAWSPRDFLTEQYF.

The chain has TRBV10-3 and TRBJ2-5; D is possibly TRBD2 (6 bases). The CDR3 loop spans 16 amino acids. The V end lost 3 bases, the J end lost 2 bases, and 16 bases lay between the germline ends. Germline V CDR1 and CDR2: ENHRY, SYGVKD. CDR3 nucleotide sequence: TGTGCCATCAGTGATTGGCTTGATAGCGGACAAGAGACCCAGTACTTC. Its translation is CAISDWLDSGQETQYF.

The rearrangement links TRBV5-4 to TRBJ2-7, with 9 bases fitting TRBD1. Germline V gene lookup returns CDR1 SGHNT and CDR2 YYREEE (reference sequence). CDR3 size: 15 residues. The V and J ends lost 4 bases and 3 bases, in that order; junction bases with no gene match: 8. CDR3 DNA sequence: TGTGCCAGCAGCCTCACCGGGACAGGGTTCTACGAGCAGTACTTC. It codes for CASSLTGTGFYEQYF.

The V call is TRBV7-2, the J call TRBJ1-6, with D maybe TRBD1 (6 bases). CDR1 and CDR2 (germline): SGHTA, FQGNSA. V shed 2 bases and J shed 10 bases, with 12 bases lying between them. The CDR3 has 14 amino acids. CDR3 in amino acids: CASSLRQGNSPLHF. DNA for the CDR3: TGTGCCAGCAGCTTACGGCAGGGGAACTCACCCCTCCACTTT. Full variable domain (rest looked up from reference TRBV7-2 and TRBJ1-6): GAGVSQSPSNKVTEKGKDVELRCDPISGHTALYWYRQSLGQGLEFLIYFQGNSAPDKSGLPSDRFSAERTGGSVSTLTIQRTQQEDSAVYLCASSLRQGNSPLHFGNGTRLTVT.

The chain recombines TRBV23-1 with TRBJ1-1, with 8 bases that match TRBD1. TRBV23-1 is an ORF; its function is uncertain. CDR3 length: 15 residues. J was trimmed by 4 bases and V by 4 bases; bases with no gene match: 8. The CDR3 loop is CASSPPTQGATEAFF. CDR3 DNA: TGCGCCAGCAGTCCACCGACCCAGGGGGCCACTGAAGCTTTCTTT.

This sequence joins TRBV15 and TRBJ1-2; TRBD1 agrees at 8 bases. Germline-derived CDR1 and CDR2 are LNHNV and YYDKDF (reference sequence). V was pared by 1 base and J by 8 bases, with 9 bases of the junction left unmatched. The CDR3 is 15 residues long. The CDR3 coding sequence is TGTGCCACCAGCAGAGTTCTCCAGGGGGCCGGGGGCTACACCTTC. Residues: CATSRVLQGAGGYTF.

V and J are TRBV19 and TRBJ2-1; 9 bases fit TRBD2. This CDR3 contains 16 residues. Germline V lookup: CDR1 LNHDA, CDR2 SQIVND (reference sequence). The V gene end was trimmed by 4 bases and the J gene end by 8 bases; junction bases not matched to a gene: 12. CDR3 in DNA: TGTGCCAGTAGTACTATGACTAGCGGAAGGGACGATGAGCAGTTCTTC. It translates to CASSTMTSGRDDEQFF.

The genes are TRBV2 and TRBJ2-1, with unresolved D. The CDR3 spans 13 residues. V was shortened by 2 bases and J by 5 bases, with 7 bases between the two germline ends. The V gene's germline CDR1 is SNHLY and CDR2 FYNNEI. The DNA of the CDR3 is TGTGCCAGCAGTGAAACAGCCAACAATGAGCAGTTCTTC. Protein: CASSETANNEQFF.